The 15 T cell receptor beta chains below all came from one sample that was sequenced in a study of shared clonotypes between healthy human individuals. Assay used: immunoSEQ multiplex PCR; TCRdb lists only in-frame clones, some missing. The table includes over 1.4 million clones, approximately 97% detected once. Sequencing input: naive CD4+ T cells sorted from blood. This sample's subset: CD45RA+ positively selected. These receptors all stem from a man aged 30 to 39 in good health.

This chain connects TRBV29-1 to TRBJ2-6, with D unclear. Deletions cut 6 bases from V and 1 base from J, with 7 bases between. The V gene's germline CDR1 is SQVTM and CDR2 ANQGSEA. This CDR3 has 13 residues. DNA for the CDR3: TGCAGCGTGACTCCGTCTGGGGCCAACGTCCTGACTTTC. It is translated as CSVTPSGANVLTF.

The V and J genes are TRBV5-4 and TRBJ1-4; possibly TRBD1 for D (6 bases). Germline V lookup: CDR1 SGHNT, CDR2 YYREEE (reference sequence). Trimming removed 4 bases at V and 3 bases at J, with 13 bases between. There are 15 residues in the CDR3. The CDR3 DNA sequence: TGTGCCAGCAGCCGCGGGGGGGCACCTAATGAAAAACTGTTTTTT. Translating it yields CASSRGGAPNEKLFF. The variable domain in full, with the rest retrieved from reference TRBV5-4 and TRBJ1-4, is ETGVTQSPTHLIKTRGQQVTLRCSSQSGHNTVSWYQQALGQGPQFIFQYYREEENGRGNFPPRFSGLQFPNYSSELNVNALELDDSALYLCASSRGGAPNEKLFFGSGTQLSVL.

J is TRBJ2-3 and V is TRBV4-1, with D perhaps matching TRBD1 (5 bases). V gave up 1 base and J gave up 4 bases, with 12 bases separating them. This CDR3 spans 15 amino acids. Germline V gene data show CDR1 as MGHRA and CDR2 as YSYEKL. This CDR3 is CASSQVWGGPDTQYF. The CDR3 DNA follows: TGCGCCAGCAGCCAAGTATGGGGCGGCCCAGATACGCAGTATTTT.

This clone is a singleton in its sample. This rearrangement joins TRBV5-3 to TRBJ2-4, with D perhaps matching TRBD2 (6 bases). Being an ORF, TRBV5-3 has a function that is uncertain. Trimming cost V 4 bases and J 0 bases, with 14 bases left between them. The CDR3 runs 16 residues. In DNA form, the CDR3 reads TGTGCCAGAAGCATTAGCGGAACATTAGCCAAAAACATTCAGTACTTC. This codes for CARSISGTLAKNIQYF.

The V call is TRBV7-2, the J call TRBJ2-3; 10 bases are shared with TRBD2. CDR3 length: 16 residues. Losses at the gene ends were 6 bases for V and 4 bases for J; bases not matched to a gene: 10. CDR1 and CDR2 from the germline V gene are SGHTA and FQGNSA. CDR3 DNA sequence: TGTGCCAGCAGTTCTAATAGCGGGAGGTTGGCAGATACGCAGTATTTT. The encoded protein is CASSSNSGRLADTQYF. Variable domain in full (rest from reference TRBV7-2 and TRBJ2-3): GAGVSQSPSNKVTEKGKDVELRCDPISGHTALYWYRQSLGQGLEFLIYFQGNSAPDKSGLPSDRFSAERTGGSVSTLTIQRTQQEDSAVYLCASSSNSGRLADTQYFGPGTRLTVL.

This chain joins TRBV30 and TRBJ1-4; 9 bases are a match to TRBD1. The germline V gene encodes CDR1 GTSNPN and CDR2 SVGIG (reference sequence). Losses at the gene ends were 1 base for V and 8 bases for J; bases not matched to a gene: 8. The CDR3 runs 15 residues. The CDR3 bases are TGTGCCTGGAGTGAGGGACAGGGAAGATTCGAAAAACTGTTTTTT. This translates into CAWSEGQGRFEKLFF.

The V gene is TRBV6-1, the J gene TRBJ1-2; D gene unclear. The germline V gene encodes CDR1 MNHNS and CDR2 SASEGT. V was trimmed by 2 bases and J by 5 bases, leaving 15 bases between them. The CDR3 covers 15 residues. CDR3 sequence: CASSESGTFSYGYTF. CDR3 nucleotides: TGTGCCAGCAGTGAAAGCGGAACCTTCTCATATGGCTACACCTTC.

CDR3: CASSFDGKRNEKLFF. The DNA for the CDR3 is TGTGCCAGCAGTTTCGACGGGAAGCGTAATGAAAAACTGTTTTTT. The rearrangement uses TRBV28 and TRBJ1-4; no firm D call. This CDR3 contains 15 residues. Germline V lookup: CDR1 MDHEN, CDR2 SYDVKM. V was cut by 3 bases and J by 4 bases, with 12 bases left in between.

The V gene is TRBV28, the J gene TRBJ2-5, with D hard to call. Deletions cut 5 bases from V and 3 bases from J, with 13 bases between. The germline gives CDR1 MDHEN, CDR2 SYDVKM. This CDR3 is 14 amino acids long. The CDR3 region is CASSTVGAKETQYF. CDR3 sequence (DNA): TGTGCCAGCAGTACGGTTGGAGCGAAAGAGACCCAGTACTTC.

The V and J genes are TRBV29-1 and TRBJ2-1; 7 bases agree with TRBD2. CDR1 is SQVTM, CDR2 ANQGSEA, per germline. The CDR3 runs to 13 residues. The V segment lost 5 bases and the J segment 4 bases; nucleotides outside the gene matches: 5. CDR3: CSVIPGLYNEQFF. The CDR3 DNA sequence: TGCAGCGTTATCCCGGGACTATACAATGAGCAGTTCTTC.

The gene calls are TRBV10-2 and TRBJ2-5; TRBD2 matches 13 bases. V lost 6 bases, J lost 2 bases, and 6 bases stayed unmatched. Germline V gene lookup returns CDR1 WSHSY and CDR2 SAAADI. This CDR3 has 16 residues. CDR3 sequence reads: CASRTPGLAGQETQYF. In DNA form, the CDR3 reads TGCGCCAGCAGGACCCCGGGACTAGCGGGACAAGAGACCCAGTACTTC.

This sequence joins TRBV6-4 and TRBJ2-2; 9 positions match TRBD2. Germline loops: CDR1 MRHNA, CDR2 SNTAGT. The CDR3 is 20 residues long. Trimming at V came to 2 bases and at J to 0 bases, leaving 13 bases not matched to a gene. Written as DNA, the CDR3 is TGTGCCAGCAGTGACAGGATTAGCGGGAGCGTCCTCCCGAACACCGGGGAGCTGTTTTTT. Its protein is CASSDRISGSVLPNTGELFF.

The rearrangement uses TRBV7-9 and TRBJ1-2, with D possibly TRBD1 on 5 matching bases. V was clipped by 4 bases and J by 7 bases, with 19 bases between them. CDR1 is SEHNR and CDR2 is FQNEAQ in the germline V gene (reference sequence). This CDR3 region has 15 residues. The CDR3 protein is CASSSHIGAAFGYTF. The CDR3 DNA is TGTGCCAGCAGCTCCCACATTGGGGCGGCTTTTGGCTACACCTTC.

This clone was counted a single time. The chain uses TRBV5-1 and TRBJ2-1; 8 bases are a match to TRBD1. CDR1 is SGHRS, CDR2 YFSETQ, per germline. V lost 5 bases to trimming and J lost 4 bases; unmatched junction nucleotides: 8. This CDR3 is built from 15 residues. The CDR3 protein is CASRRDRGPYNEQFF. Here the CDR3 DNA reads TGCGCCAGCAGACGAGACAGGGGCCCTTACAATGAGCAGTTCTTC.

The V and J genes are TRBV5-6 and TRBJ2-7; 10 nucleotides line up with TRBD1. The CDR3 has 16 residues. The germline gives CDR1 SGHDT, CDR2 YYEEEE. Trimming cost V 4 bases and J 3 bases; bases outside gene matches: 10. The CDR3 sequence: CASSRGQGRGFYEQYF. Here the CDR3 DNA reads TGTGCCAGCAGCCGGGGACAGGGGAGGGGGTTCTACGAGCAGTACTTC.